Below, 11 T cell receptor beta chains from the same sample are listed, as sequenced in a study of T-cell reconstitution after alpha-beta-depleted transplantation in children. Library preparation (for TCRbeta) was performed with unique molecular identifiers. Using its own MiXCR run on the PCR reads, TCRdb lists one record per CDR3 protein. The table has roughly 110,000 distinct CDR3 sequences, over 9% seen once. The sequenced sample was PBMCs, obtained before TCRalphabeta/CD19-depleted stem cell transplant. These receptors originate from a boy aged 2 to 10 with acute lymphoblastic leukemia, due to receive a stem cell transplant.

This clonotype was found many times. This chain connects TRBV4-2 to TRBJ2-4; TRBD1 matches 7 bases. V trimming: 0 bases; J trimming: 7 bases; junction bases outside the gene matches: 0. The CDR3 consists of 13 residues. Germline CDR1 is LGHNA and CDR2 is YNFKEQ. The CDR3 here is CASSQDRGNIQYF. CDR3 in DNA: TGTGCCAGCAGCCAAGACAGGGGGAACATTCAGTACTTC.

The genes are TRBV29-1 and TRBJ2-3; 8 nucleotides line up with TRBD2. The CDR3 is 13 amino acids. V shed 5 bases, J shed 4 bases, and the junction held 5 bases outside the gene matches. Germline loops: CDR1 SQVTM, CDR2 ANQGSEA. The CDR3 bases are TGCAGCGTTAGGGCGGGAGGCCCAGATACGCAGTATTTT. Amino acid sequence: CSVRAGGPDTQYF.

The chain couples TRBV5-5 to TRBJ1-6; D not resolved. This CDR3 region has 16 residues. V was shortened by 3 bases and J by 6 bases, with 16 bases between the two germline ends. The V gene's germline CDR1 is SGHKS and CDR2 YYEKEE (reference sequence). Written as DNA, the CDR3 is TGTGCCAGCAGCTCCACGCCCGGGAAATCTAATTCACCCCTCCACTTT. It is translated as CASSSTPGKSNSPLHF.

This clonotype was seen ten or more times. The V and J genes are TRBV12-3 or TRBV12-4 and TRBJ1-3; D unclear. The CDR3 length is 16 residues. V was clipped by 5 bases and J by 3 bases, with 17 bases between them. For the CDR3, the DNA is TGTGCCAGCAGTCGTCCTAGTTCGACCGTTGGAAACACCATATATTTT. Translating gives CASSRPSSTVGNTIYF.

A few counts support this clonotype. The chain joins TRBV10-3 to TRBJ2-7; 13 bases line up with TRBD2. Germline lookup yields CDR1 ENHRY and CDR2 SYGVKD. The CDR3 length is 17 residues. V shed 0 bases and J 5 bases; nucleotides not matched to a gene: 7. The CDR3 loop reads CAISESALAGGPHEQYF. The CDR3 coding sequence is TGTGCCATCAGTGAGTCTGCACTAGCGGGAGGGCCCCACGAGCAGTACTTC.

This clonotype has a handful of counts. This chain links TRBV2 with TRBJ2-1, with D possibly being TRBD2 (5 bases). This CDR3 has 14 amino acids. Trimming stripped 3 bases from V and 6 bases from J, with 12 bases between. Looked up from germline, CDR1 is SNHLY and CDR2 is FYNNEI. The CDR3 sequence: CASSDWRPGNEQFF. Written as DNA, the CDR3 is TGTGCCAGCAGTGATTGGAGGCCCGGCAATGAGCAGTTCTTC.

This clonotype was found many times. J is TRBJ2-7 and V is TRBV20-1; D perhaps matches TRBD2 (6 bases). The CDR3 is 14 residues long. V gave up 5 bases and J gave up 4 bases, with 18 bases separating them. Looked up from germline, CDR1 is DFQATT and CDR2 is SNEGSKA (reference sequence). CDR3 sequence (DNA): TGCAGTGCTCCGGGACTTCAGTCCAAATACGAGCAGTACTTC. Protein: CSAPGLQSKYEQYF.

This clonotype was counted a few times. The rearrangement links TRBV29-1 to TRBJ2-7; 9 bases fit TRBD2. The germline CDR1 and CDR2 sequences are SQVTM and ANQGSEA. This CDR3 comprises 13 residues. V shed 5 bases and J 6 bases; nucleotides not matched to a gene: 8. DNA of the CDR3: TGCAGCGTTTACTTAGCGGGAGTAGGCGAGCAGTACTTC. Its translation is CSVYLAGVGEQYF.

This rearrangement joins TRBV18 to TRBJ2-1, with 9 bases identical to TRBD2. J was trimmed by 8 bases and V by 3 bases; bases with no gene match: 8. The germline gives CDR1 KGHSH, CDR2 LQKENI. This CDR3 spans 15 amino acids. CDR3 in amino acids: CASSPLGSGSDEQFF. In DNA form, the CDR3 reads TGTGCCAGCTCACCGCTTGGTAGCGGGAGTGATGAGCAGTTCTTC. Combining the CDR3 with reference TRBV18 and TRBJ2-1 gives the whole variable domain NAGVMQNPRHLVRRRGQEARLRCSPMKGHSHVYWYRQLPEEGLKFMVYLQKENIIDESGMPKERFSAEFPKEGPSILRIQQVVRGDSAAYFCASSPLGSGSDEQFFGPGTRLTVL.

The rearrangement uses TRBV20-1 and TRBJ2-3; D is perhaps TRBD1 (5 bases). Germline-derived CDR1 and CDR2 are DFQATT and SNEGSKA (reference sequence). The CDR3 is made up of 13 amino acids. Trimming removed 8 bases at V and 2 bases at J, with 14 bases between. This CDR3 reads CSSMAGLTDTQYF. The CDR3 DNA reads TGCAGTTCAATGGCAGGGCTCACAGATACGCAGTATTTT.

This clonotype was detected many times. The chain couples TRBV20-1 to TRBJ1-1; D gene ambiguous. V lost 1 base and J 6 bases, leaving 21 bases between the germline ends. This CDR3 has 16 amino acids. Germline V gives CDR1 DFQATT, CDR2 SNEGSKA (reference sequence). In nucleotides, the CDR3 is TGCAGTGCTAGAGTTGAGGTCCTTGCTTCGGCAGCTGAAGCTTTCTTT. Its translation is CSARVEVLASAAEAFF.